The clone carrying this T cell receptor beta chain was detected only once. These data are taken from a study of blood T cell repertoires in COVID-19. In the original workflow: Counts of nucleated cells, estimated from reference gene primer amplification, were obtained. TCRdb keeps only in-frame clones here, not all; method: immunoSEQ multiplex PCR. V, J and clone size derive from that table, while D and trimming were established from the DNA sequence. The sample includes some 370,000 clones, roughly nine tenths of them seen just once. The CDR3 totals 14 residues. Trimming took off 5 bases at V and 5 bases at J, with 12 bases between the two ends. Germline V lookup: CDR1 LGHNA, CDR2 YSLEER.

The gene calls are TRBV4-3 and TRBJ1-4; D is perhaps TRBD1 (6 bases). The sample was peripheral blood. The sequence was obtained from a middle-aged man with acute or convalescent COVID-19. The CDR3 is CASSSGQSNEKLFF. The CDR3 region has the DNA TGCGCCAGCAGCTCCGGACAGTCGAATGAAAAACTGTTTTTT.